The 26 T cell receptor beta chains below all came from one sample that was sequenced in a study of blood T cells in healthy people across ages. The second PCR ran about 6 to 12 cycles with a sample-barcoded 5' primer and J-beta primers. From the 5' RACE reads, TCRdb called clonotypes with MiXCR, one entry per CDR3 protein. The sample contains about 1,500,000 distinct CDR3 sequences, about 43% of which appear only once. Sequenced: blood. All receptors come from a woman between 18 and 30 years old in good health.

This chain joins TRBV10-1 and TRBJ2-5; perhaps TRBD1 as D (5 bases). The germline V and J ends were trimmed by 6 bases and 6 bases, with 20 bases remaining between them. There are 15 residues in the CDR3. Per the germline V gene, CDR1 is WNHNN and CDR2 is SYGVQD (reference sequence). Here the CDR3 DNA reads TGCGCCAGCAGCTCGTGGCAGGGATTTCGGAAGACCCAGTACTTC. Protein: CASSSWQGFRKTQYF.

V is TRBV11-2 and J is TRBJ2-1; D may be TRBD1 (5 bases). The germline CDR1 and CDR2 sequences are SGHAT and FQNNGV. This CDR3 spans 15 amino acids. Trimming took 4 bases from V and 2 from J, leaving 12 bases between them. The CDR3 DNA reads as TGTGCCAGCAGCTCCCTAAAGGGGACCTACAATGAGCAGTTCTTC. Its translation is CASSSLKGTYNEQFF.

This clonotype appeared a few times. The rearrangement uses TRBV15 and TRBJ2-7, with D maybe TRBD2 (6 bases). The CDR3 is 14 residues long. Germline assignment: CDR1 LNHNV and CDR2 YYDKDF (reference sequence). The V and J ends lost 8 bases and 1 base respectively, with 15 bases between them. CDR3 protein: CATAWGGLSYEQYF. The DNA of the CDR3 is TGTGCCACCGCGTGGGGAGGTTTGTCCTACGAGCAGTACTTC.

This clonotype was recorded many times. CDR3 DNA sequence: TGCGCCAGCAGCCTCCATAGGACTAGTCTCTCCTACGAGCAGTACTTC. It translates to CASSLHRTSLSYEQYF. The chain couples TRBV5-1 to TRBJ2-7; 7 bases line up with TRBD2. The V gene end was trimmed by 4 bases and the J gene end by 0 bases; junction bases not matched to a gene: 10. Germline V lookup: CDR1 SGHRS, CDR2 YFSETQ. The CDR3 sequence is 16 residues long.

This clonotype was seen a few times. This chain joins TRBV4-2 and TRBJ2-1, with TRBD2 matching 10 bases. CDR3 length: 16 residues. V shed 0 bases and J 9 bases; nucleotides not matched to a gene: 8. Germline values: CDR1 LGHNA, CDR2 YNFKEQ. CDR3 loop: CASSQDHLAGVGEQFF. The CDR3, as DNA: TGTGCCAGCAGCCAAGACCACCTAGCGGGGGTAGGTGAGCAGTTCTTC.

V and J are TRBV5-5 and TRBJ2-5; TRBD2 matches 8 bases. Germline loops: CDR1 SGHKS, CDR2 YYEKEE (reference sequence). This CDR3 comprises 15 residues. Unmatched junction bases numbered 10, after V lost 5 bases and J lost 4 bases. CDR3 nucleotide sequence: TGTGCCAGCAGACGCTCGACTAGCGTCCCAGAGACCCAGTACTTC. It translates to CASRRSTSVPETQYF.

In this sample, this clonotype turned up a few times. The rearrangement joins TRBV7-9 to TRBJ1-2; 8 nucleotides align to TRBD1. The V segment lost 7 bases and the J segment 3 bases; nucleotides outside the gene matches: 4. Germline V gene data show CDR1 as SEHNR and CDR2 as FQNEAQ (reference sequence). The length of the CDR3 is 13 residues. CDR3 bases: TGTGCCAGCAACAGGGGGACACACTATGGCTACACCTTC. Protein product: CASNRGTHYGYTF.

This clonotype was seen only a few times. CDR3 nucleotide sequence: TGTGCCAGCAGTGAAGATTTGGTAGGCTACGAGCAGTACTTC. This translates into CASSEDLVGYEQYF. The genes are TRBV25-1 and TRBJ2-7; D call uncertain. V dropped 2 bases and J dropped 3 bases, with 11 bases sitting between them. Germline V lookup: CDR1 MGHDK, CDR2 SYGVNS. This CDR3 region has 14 residues.

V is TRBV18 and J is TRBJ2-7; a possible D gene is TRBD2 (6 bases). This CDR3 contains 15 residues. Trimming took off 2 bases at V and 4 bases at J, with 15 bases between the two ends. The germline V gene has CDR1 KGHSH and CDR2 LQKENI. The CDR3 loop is CASSPSEGGSYEQYF. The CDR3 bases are TGTGCCAGCTCACCATCGGAGGGCGGATCTTACGAGCAGTACTTC.

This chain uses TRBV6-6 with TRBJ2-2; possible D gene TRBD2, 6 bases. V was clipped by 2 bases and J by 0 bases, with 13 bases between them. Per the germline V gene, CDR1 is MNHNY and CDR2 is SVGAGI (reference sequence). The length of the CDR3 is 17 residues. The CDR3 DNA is TGTGCCAGCAGTTACGTTTATGGCGGGGCGAACACCGGGGAGCTGTTTTTT. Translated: CASSYVYGGANTGELFF.

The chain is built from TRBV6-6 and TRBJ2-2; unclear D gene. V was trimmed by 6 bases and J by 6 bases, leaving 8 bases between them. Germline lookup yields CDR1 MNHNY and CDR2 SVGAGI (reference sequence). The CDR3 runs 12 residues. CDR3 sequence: CASRTGSGELFF. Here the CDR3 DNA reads TGTGCCAGCAGGACGGGTTCCGGGGAGCTGTTTTTT.

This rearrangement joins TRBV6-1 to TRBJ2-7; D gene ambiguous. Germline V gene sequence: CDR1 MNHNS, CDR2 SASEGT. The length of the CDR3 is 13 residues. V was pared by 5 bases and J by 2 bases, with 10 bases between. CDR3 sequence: CASSRTLAYEQYF. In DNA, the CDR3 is TGTGCCAGCAGTAGAACTCTCGCCTACGAGCAGTACTTC.

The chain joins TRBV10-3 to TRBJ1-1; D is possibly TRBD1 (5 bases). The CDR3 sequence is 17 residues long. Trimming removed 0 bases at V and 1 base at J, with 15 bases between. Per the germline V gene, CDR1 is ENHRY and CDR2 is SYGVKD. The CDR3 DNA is TGTGCCATCAGTGAGTCGACTGGGGGAAGGGGGAACACTGAAGCTTTCTTT. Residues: CAISESTGGRGNTEAFF.

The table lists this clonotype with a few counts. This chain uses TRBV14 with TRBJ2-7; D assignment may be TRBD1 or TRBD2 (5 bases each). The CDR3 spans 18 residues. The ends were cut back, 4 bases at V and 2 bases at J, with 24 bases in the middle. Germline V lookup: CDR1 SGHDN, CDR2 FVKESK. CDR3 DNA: TGTGCCAGCAGCCGAGCCAACGAATTCCTGGGACCCACCTACGAGCAGTACTTC. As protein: CASSRANEFLGPTYEQYF.

The CDR3 DNA reads TGCGCCAGCAGCCAAGAGGAGTCCGGGAAGCAGTTCTTC. Its protein product is CASSQEESGKQFF. The gene calls are TRBV4-1 and TRBJ2-1, with D possibly being TRBD2 (5 bases). Germline lookup yields CDR1 MGHRA and CDR2 YSYEKL. V dropped 0 bases and J dropped 11 bases, with 11 bases sitting between them. The CDR3 extends over 13 amino acids.

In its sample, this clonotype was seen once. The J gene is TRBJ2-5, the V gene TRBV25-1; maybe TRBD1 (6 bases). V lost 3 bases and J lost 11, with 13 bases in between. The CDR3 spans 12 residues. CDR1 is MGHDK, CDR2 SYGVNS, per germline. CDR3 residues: CASSDTGKGQYF. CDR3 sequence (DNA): TGTGCCAGCAGTGACACAGGGAAGGGGCAGTACTTC. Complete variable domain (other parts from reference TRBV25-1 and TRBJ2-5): EADIYQTPRYLVIGTGKKITLECSQTMGHDKMYWYQQDPGMELHLIHYSYGVNSTEKGDLSSESTVSRIRTEHFPLTLESARPSHTSQYLCASSDTGKGQYFGPGTRLLVL.

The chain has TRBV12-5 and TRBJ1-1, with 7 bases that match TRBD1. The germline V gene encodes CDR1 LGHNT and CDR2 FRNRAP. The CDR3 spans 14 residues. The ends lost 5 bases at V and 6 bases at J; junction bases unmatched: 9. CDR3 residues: CASGPLDRKAEAFF. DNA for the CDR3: TGTGCTAGTGGTCCTTTGGACAGGAAGGCTGAAGCTTTCTTT.

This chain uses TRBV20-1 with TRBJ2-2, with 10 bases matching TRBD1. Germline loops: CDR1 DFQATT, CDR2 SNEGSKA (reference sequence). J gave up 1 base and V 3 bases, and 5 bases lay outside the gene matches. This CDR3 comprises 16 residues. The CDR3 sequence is CSARDRGIMNTGELFF. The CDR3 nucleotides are TGCAGTGCTAGGGACAGGGGGATTATGAACACCGGGGAGCTGTTTTTT.

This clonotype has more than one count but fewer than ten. The CDR3 region has the DNA TGTGCCAGTCGGAAACAGGGGGTCCCAGATACGCAGTATTTT. Amino acids: CASRKQGVPDTQYF. V is TRBV12-3 or TRBV12-4 and J is TRBJ2-3; 8 positions match TRBD1. The V segment lost 9 bases and the J segment 4 bases; nucleotides outside the gene matches: 9. The CDR3 is 14 amino acids.

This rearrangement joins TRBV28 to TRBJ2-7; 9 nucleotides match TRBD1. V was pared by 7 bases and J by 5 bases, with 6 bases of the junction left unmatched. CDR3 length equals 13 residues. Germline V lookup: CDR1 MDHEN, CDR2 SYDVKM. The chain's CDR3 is CASTPDRGDEQYF. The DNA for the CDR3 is TGTGCCAGCACCCCGGACAGGGGAGACGAGCAGTACTTC. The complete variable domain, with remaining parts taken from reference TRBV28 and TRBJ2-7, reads DVKVTQSSRYLVKRTGEKVFLECVQDMDHENMFWYRQDPGLGLRLIYFSYDVKMKEKGDIPEGYSVSREKKERFSLILESASTNQTSMYLCASTPDRGDEQYFGPGTRLTVT.

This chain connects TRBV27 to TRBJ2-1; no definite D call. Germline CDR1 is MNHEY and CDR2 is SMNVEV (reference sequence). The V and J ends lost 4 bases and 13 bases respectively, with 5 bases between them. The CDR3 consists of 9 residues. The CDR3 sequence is CASSYSQFF. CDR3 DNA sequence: TGTGCCAGCAGTTACTCCCAGTTCTTC.

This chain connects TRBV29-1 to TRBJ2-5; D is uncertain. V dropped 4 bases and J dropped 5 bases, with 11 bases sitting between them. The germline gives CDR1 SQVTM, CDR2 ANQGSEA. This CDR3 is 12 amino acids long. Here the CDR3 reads CSVAGLRETQYF. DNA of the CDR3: TGCAGCGTTGCTGGGTTGCGGGAGACCCAGTACTTC. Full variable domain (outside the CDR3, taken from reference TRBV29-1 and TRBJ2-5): SAVISQKPSRDICQRGTSLTIQCQVDSQVTMMFWYRQQPGQSLTLIATANQGSEATYESGFVIDKFPISRPNLTFSTLTVSNMSPEDSSIYLCSVAGLRETQYFGPGTRLLVL.

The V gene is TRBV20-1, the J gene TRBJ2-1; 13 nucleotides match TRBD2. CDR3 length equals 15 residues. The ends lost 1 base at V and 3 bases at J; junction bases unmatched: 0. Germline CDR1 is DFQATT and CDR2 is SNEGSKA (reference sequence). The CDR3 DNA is TGCAGTGCTAGAGGGACTAGCGGGGGCTACAATGAGCAGTTCTTC. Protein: CSARGTSGGYNEQFF.

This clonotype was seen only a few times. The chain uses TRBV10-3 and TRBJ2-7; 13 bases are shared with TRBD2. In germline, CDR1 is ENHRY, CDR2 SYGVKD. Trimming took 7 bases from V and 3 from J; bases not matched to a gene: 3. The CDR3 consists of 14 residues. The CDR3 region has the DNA TGTGCCATCACTAGGACTAGCGGGAGCTACGAGCAGTACTTC. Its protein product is CAITRTSGSYEQYF.

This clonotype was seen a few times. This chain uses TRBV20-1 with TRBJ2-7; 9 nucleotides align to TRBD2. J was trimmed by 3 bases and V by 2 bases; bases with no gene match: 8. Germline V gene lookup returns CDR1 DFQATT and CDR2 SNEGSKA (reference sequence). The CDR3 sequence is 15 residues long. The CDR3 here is CSARKPGLAIYEQYF. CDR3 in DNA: TGCAGTGCTAGAAAACCGGGACTAGCCATCTACGAGCAGTACTTC.

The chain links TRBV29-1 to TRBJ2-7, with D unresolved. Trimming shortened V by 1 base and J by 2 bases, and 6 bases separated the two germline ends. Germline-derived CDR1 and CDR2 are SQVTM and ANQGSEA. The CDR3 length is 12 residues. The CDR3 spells CSVEVRAYEQYF. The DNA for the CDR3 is TGCAGCGTTGAAGTCCGGGCCTACGAGCAGTACTTC.